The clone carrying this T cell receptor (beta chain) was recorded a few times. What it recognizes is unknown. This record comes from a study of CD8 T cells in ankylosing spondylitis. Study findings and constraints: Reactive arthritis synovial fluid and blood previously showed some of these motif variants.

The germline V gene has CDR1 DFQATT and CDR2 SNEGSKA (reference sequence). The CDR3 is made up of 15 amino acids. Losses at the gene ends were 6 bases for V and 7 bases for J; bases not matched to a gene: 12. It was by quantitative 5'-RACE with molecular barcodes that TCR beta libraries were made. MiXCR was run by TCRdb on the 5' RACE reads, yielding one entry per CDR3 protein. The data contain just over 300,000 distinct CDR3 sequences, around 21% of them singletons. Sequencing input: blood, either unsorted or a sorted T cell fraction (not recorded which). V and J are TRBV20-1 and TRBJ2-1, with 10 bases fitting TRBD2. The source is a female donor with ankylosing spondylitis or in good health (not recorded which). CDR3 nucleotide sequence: TGCAGTGCAAGATTTACTAGCGGGGCCGGGAATGAGCAGTTCTTC. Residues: CSARFTSGAGNEQFF.